Shown below are 26 T cell receptor beta chains from a single sample sequenced in a study of cytomegalovirus exposure and HLA in healthy donors. 60 Vbeta and 13 Jbeta primers were used in PCR. Generated by immunoSEQ multiplex PCR, the TCRdb table keeps only in-frame clones and is missing some. The sample records some 190,000 clones, under 80% being singletons. Sequencing was done on a sample of PBMCs. The receptors derive from a man under 40 in good health and CMV-seropositive.

This chain connects TRBV28 to TRBJ2-1; 9 nucleotides line up with TRBD1. The CDR3 extends over 13 amino acids. Trimming took 6 bases from V and 6 from J; bases not matched to a gene: 3. CDR1 and CDR2 from the germline V gene are MDHEN and SYDVKM. CDR3 DNA: TGTGCCAGCAGCACGACAGGGGGCAATGAGCAGTTCTTC. This translates into CASSTTGGNEQFF. Complete variable domain (other parts from reference TRBV28 and TRBJ2-1): DVKVTQSSRYLVKRTGEKVFLECVQDMDHENMFWYRQDPGLGLRLIYFSYDVKMKEKGDIPEGYSVSREKKERFSLILESASTNQTSMYLCASSTTGGNEQFFGPGTRLTVL.

This clone was seen once. The chain combines TRBV30 with TRBJ2-2; TRBD2 agrees at 9 bases. V lost 3 bases and J lost 1; bases outside the gene matches: 3. CDR3 size: 15 residues. The V gene's germline CDR1 is GTSNPN and CDR2 SVGIG (reference sequence). The CDR3 sequence is CAWRALAGNTGELFF. The CDR3 coding sequence is TGTGCCTGGAGGGCACTAGCGGGGAACACCGGGGAGCTGTTTTTT.

J is TRBJ2-3 and V is TRBV6-5, with 10 positions matching TRBD1. The CDR3 sequence is 14 residues long. V shed 7 bases and J 5 bases; nucleotides not matched to a gene: 6. Germline V CDR1 and CDR2: MNHEY, SVGAGI. CDR3 loop: CASKDRGGRDTQYF. DNA for the CDR3: TGTGCCAGCAAGGACAGGGGGGGACGAGATACGCAGTATTTT.

The rearrangement joins TRBV11-2 to TRBJ2-5, with D possibly being TRBD2 (6 bases). The CDR3 runs to 15 residues. In germline, CDR1 is SGHAT, CDR2 FQNNGV. The V end lost 3 bases, the J end lost 5 bases, and 16 bases lay between the germline ends. The CDR3 sequence: CASSFGTAGMETQYF. CDR3 bases: TGTGCCAGCAGCTTCGGGACGGCGGGGATGGAGACCCAGTACTTC.

The CDR3 region has the DNA TGTGCCAGCAGCTTCGGGGGCTCTGGGGCCAACGTCCTGACTTTC. This codes for CASSFGGSGANVLTF. The gene calls are TRBV11-3 and TRBJ2-6, with D possibly being TRBD2 (6 bases). CDR1 is SGHNT, CDR2 YENEEA, per germline. The CDR3 extends over 15 amino acids. Trimming shortened V by 3 bases and J by 0 bases, and 6 bases separated the two germline ends.

V usage is TRBV6-5 and J usage is TRBJ1-1; D gene unclear. Germline CDR1 reads MNHEY; CDR2 reads SVGAGI. The V and J ends lost 2 bases and 1 base respectively, with 5 bases between them. The CDR3 consists of 13 residues. The chain's CDR3 is CASSYKRNTEAFF. The CDR3 DNA follows: TGTGCCAGCAGTTACAAGAGGAACACTGAAGCTTTCTTT.

The chain carries TRBV29-1 and TRBJ2-1, with D unresolved. The V gene's germline CDR1 is SQVTM and CDR2 ANQGSEA. V lost 3 bases, J lost 0 bases, and 6 bases lay in between. The CDR3 runs to 13 residues. CDR3 DNA: TGCAGCGTTGAGGAGAGCTCCTACAATGAGCAGTTCTTC. Residues: CSVEESSYNEQFF.

The V call is TRBV4-1, the J call TRBJ2-3, with D unclear. The CDR3 is 16 amino acids. V was shortened by 0 bases and J by 0 bases, with 10 bases between the two germline ends. Looked up from germline, CDR1 is MGHRA and CDR2 is YSYEKL. CDR3 in DNA: TGCGCCAGCAGCCAAGAATCAGGCCTTAGCACAGATACGCAGTATTTT. This encodes CASSQESGLSTDTQYF.

This chain joins TRBV9 and TRBJ1-5; the D is unclear. The CDR3 length is 13 residues. The V and J ends lost 3 bases and 4 bases respectively, with 8 bases between them. Looked up from germline, CDR1 is SGDLS and CDR2 is YYNGEE. CDR3 amino acids: CASSAEANQPQHF. CDR3 nucleotides: TGTGCCAGCAGCGCCGAGGCGAATCAGCCCCAGCATTTT. Filled out from reference TRBV9 and TRBJ1-5, the complete variable domain reads DSGVTQTPKHLITATGQRVTLRCSPRSGDLSVYWYQQSLDQGLQFLIQYYNGEERAKGNILERFSAQQFPDLHSELNLSSLELGDSALYFCASSAEANQPQHFGDGTRLSIL.

V and J are TRBV11-2 and TRBJ2-7; D not certain. The CDR3 consists of 12 residues. Germline V lookup: CDR1 SGHAT, CDR2 FQNNGV. The V end lost 5 bases, the J end lost 3 bases, and 8 bases lay between the germline ends. In DNA, the CDR3 is TGTGCCAGCAGCGCCAGATACTACGAGCAGTACTTC. Translated, it gives CASSARYYEQYF.

This clone showed up just once. This chain links TRBV6-6 with TRBJ2-7, with 9 bases that match TRBD1. This CDR3 has 14 residues. The J segment lost 3 bases and the V segment lost 6 bases, leaving 6 bases of the junction unmatched. The germline gives CDR1 MNHNY, CDR2 SVGAGI (reference sequence). CDR3 loop: CASREGQGVYEQYF. The DNA of the CDR3 is TGTGCCAGCAGGGAGGGACAGGGCGTCTACGAGCAGTACTTC.

This rearrangement joins TRBV6-5 to TRBJ2-5; 11 bases map to TRBD1. Gene TRBJ2-7 matches the end of the DNA better, so the J call may be wrong. In germline, CDR1 is MNHEY, CDR2 SVGAGI. The CDR3 is 14 residues long. For the CDR3, the DNA is TGTGCCAGCACCGGGACAGGGGGTCTTTACGAGCAGTACTTC. Protein sequence: CASTGTGGLYEQYF.

The chain employs TRBV27 and TRBJ1-5, with D uncertain. CDR3 length: 16 residues. Germline V gene lookup returns CDR1 MNHEY and CDR2 SMNVEV (reference sequence). Trimming pared 6 bases from V and 11 bases from J, leaving 26 bases between. CDR3 bases: TGTGCCAGCAGCTCTCGGATTGTGTTTACGGGTTGTTCCCAGCATTTT. It codes for CASSSRIVFTGCSQHF.

About this clone itself: The sample carries other DNA sequences with the same CDR3. The chain has TRBV7-3 and TRBJ2-2, with D unclear. Trimming stripped 5 bases from V and 4 bases from J, with 2 bases between. This CDR3 contains 11 residues. Germline V CDR1 and CDR2: SGHTA, FQGTGA. CDR3 sequence reads: CASSLTGELFF. The DNA for the CDR3 is TGTGCCAGCAGCCTCACCGGGGAGCTGTTTTTT.

The chain has TRBV4-3 and TRBJ1-2, with D tentatively TRBD1 (6 bases). V was trimmed by 5 bases and J by 5 bases, leaving 18 bases between them. Germline CDR1 and CDR2: LGHNA and YSLEER. This CDR3 region has 15 residues. CDR3 DNA sequence: TGCGCCAGCAGCGCCGGACAGCGCCCTGGGTATGGCTACACCTTC. Its translation: CASSAGQRPGYGYTF.

The chain employs TRBV7-2 and TRBJ1-5; 9 nucleotides align to TRBD1. In germline, CDR1 is SGHTA, CDR2 FQGNSA. The V gene end was trimmed by 4 bases and the J gene end by 5 bases; junction bases not matched to a gene: 3. This CDR3 has 14 residues. CDR3 in DNA: TGTGCCAGCAGCTCAGGGACAGGGCATCAGCCCCAGCATTTT. The encoded protein is CASSSGTGHQPQHF.

The chain links TRBV28 to TRBJ1-2; 8 bases map to TRBD1. The CDR3 runs to 14 residues. V was pared by 5 bases and J by 2 bases, with 4 bases of the junction left unmatched. Per germline, CDR1 MDHEN and CDR2 SYDVKM. The CDR3 sequence: CASSPGQGNYGYTF. CDR3 DNA: TGTGCCAGCAGTCCTGGACAGGGCAACTATGGCTACACCTTC.

V usage is TRBV7-2 and J usage is TRBJ2-5; TRBD2 aligns across 10 bases. The V gene's germline CDR1 is SGHTA and CDR2 FQGNSA. V lost 7 bases to trimming and J lost 5 bases; unmatched junction nucleotides: 4. The CDR3 has 13 residues. CDR3: CASKSGGAETQYF. The CDR3 bases are TGTGCCAGCAAGAGCGGGGGGGCTGAGACCCAGTACTTC.

The rearrangement joins TRBV19 to TRBJ1-1, with D unclear. Germline loops: CDR1 LNHDA, CDR2 SQIVND (reference sequence). This CDR3 spans 20 amino acids. Trimming took 1 base from V and 1 from J, leaving 25 bases between them. CDR3 sequence: CASSIGPGKLGAFQNTEAFF. The DNA of the CDR3 is TGTGCCAGTAGTATAGGACCCGGGAAACTGGGCGCTTTCCAGAACACTGAAGCTTTCTTT.

This rearrangement joins TRBV7-9 to TRBJ2-2; 8 bases line up with TRBD1. This CDR3 is built from 16 residues. In germline, CDR1 is SEHNR, CDR2 FQNEAQ (reference sequence). J was trimmed by 4 bases and V by 5 bases; bases with no gene match: 9. CDR3 region: CASSQERTGRTGELFF. The DNA for the CDR3 is TGTGCCAGCAGCCAAGAGCGGACAGGGCGCACCGGGGAGCTGTTTTTT.

V usage is TRBV30 and J usage is TRBJ1-6, with TRBD1 matching over 8 bases. Germline values: CDR1 GTSNPN, CDR2 SVGIG (reference sequence). The ends lost 5 bases at V and 9 bases at J; junction bases unmatched: 6. This CDR3 has 13 amino acids. CDR3 nucleotide sequence: TGTGCCTGGTCAGGGGGCACTTTTTCACCCCTCCACTTT. It specifies CAWSGGTFSPLHF.

V usage is TRBV6-5 and J usage is TRBJ1-2; no clear D gene. CDR3 length equals 15 residues. Germline-derived CDR1 and CDR2 are MNHEY and SVGAGI. The germline V and J ends were trimmed by 8 bases and 4 bases, with 20 bases remaining between them. CDR3 sequence: CASSQGLQRSYGYTF. The CDR3 DNA is TGTGCCAGCTCGCAAGGACTCCAACGGAGCTATGGCTACACCTTC.

This clone appeared many times. The same CDR3 is also encoded by other DNA sequences in this sample. The rearrangement uses TRBV4-3 and TRBJ2-2, with D possibly being TRBD1 (6 bases). The CDR3 length is 14 residues. Germline CDR1 reads LGHNA; CDR2 reads YSLEER. Trimming took 3 bases from V and 8 from J, leaving 13 bases between them. In nucleotides, the CDR3 is TGCGCCAGCAGCCATGGTACAGGGTCAGGGGAGCTGTTTTTT. Translated, it gives CASSHGTGSGELFF.

J is TRBJ2-7 and V is TRBV5-4, with 11 positions matching TRBD1. From germline, CDR1 is SGHNT and CDR2 YYREEE (reference sequence). CDR3 length equals 18 residues. V dropped 3 bases and J dropped 4; count of bases not matched to a gene: 15. CDR3 sequence (DNA): TGTGCCAGCAGCTCACTCGGACAGGGGGCGACCCGAGTGTACGAGCAGTACTTC. Amino acids: CASSSLGQGATRVYEQYF. Supplemented by reference TRBV5-4 and TRBJ2-7, the full variable domain reads ETGVTQSPTHLIKTRGQQVTLRCSSQSGHNTVSWYQQALGQGPQFIFQYYREEENGRGNFPPRFSGLQFPNYSSELNVNALELDDSALYLCASSSLGQGATRVYEQYFGPGTRLTVT.

The chain employs TRBV6-1 and TRBJ1-2; D remains unclear. V shed 1 base and J shed 6 bases, with 6 bases lying between them. CDR1 MNHNS and CDR2 SASEGT come from the germline V gene. There are 12 residues in the CDR3. The CDR3 nucleotides are TGTGCCAGCAGTGAAGTGTTCAATGGCTACACCTTC. Its translation is CASSEVFNGYTF.

In this sample, this clone turned up once. The chain employs TRBV18 and TRBJ2-7, with 9 bases that match TRBD2. V lost 3 bases and J lost 3; bases outside the gene matches: 9. The CDR3 is 16 residues long. CDR1 KGHSH and CDR2 LQKENI come from the germline V gene. The CDR3 reads CASSPASGGTFYEQYF. CDR3 nucleotides: TGTGCCAGCTCACCGGCGAGCGGGGGGACTTTCTACGAGCAGTACTTC. The full variable domain, completed using reference TRBV18 and TRBJ2-7, is NAGVMQNPRHLVRRRGQEARLRCSPMKGHSHVYWYRQLPEEGLKFMVYLQKENIIDESGMPKERFSAEFPKEGPSILRIQQVVRGDSAAYFCASSPASGGTFYEQYFGPGTRLTVT.